These T cell receptor beta chains were read from a single sample in a study of cytomegalovirus exposure and HLA in healthy donors. TCRdb keeps only in-frame clones here, not all; method: immunoSEQ multiplex PCR. Of 150,000 to 200,000 clones listed, 75% to 90% were seen once; the top ten hold roughly 2%. What was sequenced was PBMCs. The receptors here all came from a human donor in good health. The CDR3 runs from the conserved cysteine through the conserved F or W. The D gene is left open where the match is weak. Clone size is stated in some rows and not others, as once, few, many or a class when expanded.

- TRBJ1-1 TRBV5-1 - TGCGCCAGCAGCTTTAGGACAGACACTGAAGCTTTCTTT CASSFRTDTEAFF
- TRBJ1-2 TRBV28 - TGTGCCAGCAGTTTCGTCGGGAACTATGGCTACACCTTC CASSFVGNYGYTF
- TRBJ2-5 TRBV7-6 - TGTGCCAGCACCGAGCCGGGGGGCTATACGCAAGAGACCCAGTACTTC CASTEPGGYTQETQYF
TRBD1 TRBJ2-7 TRBV2 - TGTGCCACCCACGTACAGGGGCTCGACGAGCAGTACTTC CATHVQGLDEQYF
TRBD2 TRBJ2-7 TRBV5-1 - TGCGCCAGCAGCTTGGTAGTAGCGGGGGACTACGAGCAGTACTTC CASSLVVAGDYEQYF
TRBD1 TRBJ1-1 TRBV7-6 - TGTGCCAGCAGCTTAGCCCTAAAGGGGACAGGGGTTACTGAAGCTTTCTTT CASSLALKGTGVTEAFF
- TRBJ2-3 TRBV7-2 - TGTGCCAGCAGCCGAGCGGTTTCAAGCACAGATACGCAGTATTTT CASSRAVSSTDTQYF
- TRBJ1-2 TRBV23-1 - TGCGCCAGCCGTAAGGCGGAGGCCCTCTATGGCTACACCTTC CASRKAEALYGYTF
- TRBJ1-5 TRBV10-2 - TGCGCCAGCAGTGAGAACAGAAATCAGCCCCAGCATTTT CASSENRNQPQHF
TRBD2 TRBJ2-3 TRBV4-1 - TGCGCCAGCAGCCAGGGACTAGCGGGGGGCCACGTGGAGTATTTT CASSQGLAGGHVEYF
- TRBJ1-5 TRBV5-1 - TGCGCCACCGAACTCCGGGACATCATAGGAAATCAGCCCCAGCATTTT CATELRDIIGNQPQHF
TRBD2 TRBJ2-1 TRBV5-6 - TGTGCCAGCAGCCCCCTAAGCGGGGGCCCGTACAATGAGCAGTTCTTC CASSPLSGGPYNEQFF
- TRBJ2-7 TRBV5-6 - TGTGCCAGCAGCTTGGGGATGACAGTAACCTACGAGCAGTACTTC CASSLGMTVTYEQYF
TRBD1 TRBJ2-6 TRBV19 - TGTGCCAGTAGACGGGGACAGGTCGGGGTCTACTCTGGGGCCAACGTCCTGACTTTC CASRRGQVGVYSGANVLTF
- TRBJ1-2 TRBV5-1 - TGCGCCAGCAGCTCAGTTCAGGGAAACTATGGCTACACCTTC CASSSVQGNYGYTF
- TRBJ1-2 TRBV9 - TGTGCCAGCAGAGACCCCCGGGGGGGCGCGAACTATGGCTACACCTTC CASRDPRGGANYGYTF
- TRBJ2-2 TRBV4-1 - TGCGCCAGCAGCCCCGGGGGCAGGGGGATCCCGTGGGGCACCGGGGAGCTGTTTTTT CASSPGGRGIPWGTGELFF
- TRBJ2-5 TRBV4-3 - TGCGCCAGCAGCCAAGATCTAGGATCCCAAGAGACCCAGTACTTC CASSQDLGSQETQYF
- TRBJ2-5 TRBV6-4 - TGTGCCAGCAGTGGAAGGCAGGCCCCCCAAGAGACCCAGTACTTC CASSGRQAPQETQYF
- TRBJ2-3 TRBV15 - TGTGCCACCAGCGCCGTTACCGTGGGGGGGCCCACAGATACGCAGTATTTT CATSAVTVGGPTDTQYF
- TRBJ2-1 TRBV9 - TGTGCCAGCAGCACTCGTTTGAATGAGCAGTTCTTC CASSTRLNEQFF
- TRBJ1-2 TRBV2 - TGTGCCAGCAGTGAGTCAGGGATTGGCTACACCTTC CASSESGIGYTF
- TRBJ2-1 TRBV6-5 - TGTGCCAGCAGTTTTGCGGGTGAGCAGTTCTTC CASSFAGEQFF
TRBD1 TRBJ2-7 TRBV6-5 - TGTGCCAGCAGACCCGGACAGGGGTTTACCTACGAGCAGTACTTC CASRPGQGFTYEQYF
- TRBJ1-5 TRBV19 - TGTGCCAGTAGTATTATTGGGCAGGGCGGCAATCAGCCCCAGCATTTT CASSIIGQGGNQPQHF
- TRBJ1-6 TRBV7-2 - TGTGCCAGCAGCTTAGGACTTGGCGGGAATTCACCCCTCCACTTT CASSLGLGGNSPLHF
- TRBJ1-3 TRBV2 - TGTGCCAGCAGCGGACTGTTCCGGAACACCATATATTTT CASSGLFRNTIYF
TRBD1 TRBJ2-7 TRBV4-1 once TGCGCCAGCAGCCATTCGGGACAGGCGACCTACGAGCAGTACTTC CASSHSGQATYEQYF
TRBD2 TRBJ2-5 TRBV28 - TGTGCCAGCAGTTTTACCCCGGTGAGCGGGGGGGCCGTGGAGACCCAGTACTTC CASSFTPVSGGAVETQYF
TRBD1 TRBJ1-5 TRBV9 - TGTGCCAGCAGCCATGGACAGGGGAACAATCAGCCCCAGCATTTT CASSHGQGNNQPQHF
- TRBJ1-2 TRBV7-2 - TGTGCCAGCAGCTTAGAGGACAGAAACTATGGCTACACCTTC CASSLEDRNYGYTF
TRBD1 TRBJ1-2 TRBV5-1 - TGCGCCAGCAGCCTGGGGACAGGGGGAATATATGGCTACACCTTC CASSLGTGGIYGYTF
- TRBJ1-1 TRBV6-4 few TGTGCCAGTGACCCTCCGGAGACTGAAGCTTTCTTT CASDPPETEAFF
TRBD2 TRBJ2-3 TRBV5-1 - TGCGCCAGCAGCTTGGAGACTAGCGGGAGCCTTCCCACAGATACGCAGTATTTT CASSLETSGSLPTDTQYF
TRBD1 TRBJ2-5 TRBV10-3 - TGTGCCATCAGCCCGGGACAGGAGAGAAAAGAGACCCAGTACTTC CAISPGQERKETQYF
TRBD1 TRBJ1-1 TRBV5-1 - TGCGCCAGCACAAGGACAGGCGTGAACACTGAAGCTTTCTTT CASTRTGVNTEAFF
TRBD2 TRBJ2-1 TRBV15 - TGTGCCACCAGCAGGGAAATCCTAGCGGGGGGGGCCGGGAATGAGCAGTTCTTC CATSREILAGGAGNEQFF
- TRBJ1-1 TRBV29-1 - TGCAGCGGAATCACAGAGATGAACACTGAAGCTTTCTTT CSGITEMNTEAFF
- TRBJ1-2 TRBV29-1 - TGCAGCAAGACAGATAACTATGGCTACACCTTC CSKTDNYGYTF
- TRBJ1-5 TRBV4-1 few TGCGCCAGCAGCCAGCAAAGGGGGATAGGTCAGCCCCAGCATTTT CASSQQRGIGQPQHF
TRBD1 TRBJ2-7 TRBV27 - TGTGCCAGCAGTTTAACCGGGACAGGTATCTACGAGCAGTACTTC CASSLTGTGIYEQYF
TRBD1 TRBJ2-7 TRBV5-6 few TGTGCCAGCATCCGAACAGGGGGCGCATCCTACGAGCAGTACTTC CASIRTGGASYEQYF
TRBD1 TRBJ2-7 TRBV11-2 - TGTGCCAGCAGCCCGGCCGGGACAGTCGAGGACGAGCAGTACTTC CASSPAGTVEDEQYF
TRBD2 TRBJ2-1 TRBV14 - TGTGCCAGCAGCCTATTAGCGGGGGGCAATGAGCAGTTCTTC CASSLLAGGNEQFF
- TRBJ2-3 TRBV6-5 - TGTGCCAGCAGTTACTCGCCAGGGGATACACAGTATTTT CASSYSPGDTQYF
TRBD1 TRBJ2-5 TRBV27 - TGTGCCAGCAGTGGATTGACAGGGGGATTAGAGACCCAGTACTTC CASSGLTGGLETQYF
- TRBJ1-3 TRBV19 - TGTGCCAGTAGTATCCTCGGGGGTGTAAACCCTAGCTCTGGAAACACCATATATTTT CASSILGGVNPSSGNTIYF
TRBD1 TRBJ1-1 TRBV18 - TGTGCCAGCTCACTTGGACAGGGTCGAACTGAAGCTTTCTTT CASSLGQGRTEAFF
TRBD1 TRBJ1-2 TRBV19 - TGTGCCAGTACTGACAACAGGGGATCGGGGTCCTATGGCTACACCTTC CASTDNRGSGSYGYTF
- TRBJ1-6 TRBV4-3 - TGCGCCAGCAGCCAAGACAGGGTAAATAATTCACCCCTCCACTTT CASSQDRVNNSPLHF
- TRBJ1-3 TRBV4-3 - TGCGCCAGCAGCCAAGATTATGGCGGTTACTCTGGAAACACCATATATTTT CASSQDYGGYSGNTIYF